Sequencing of this TCR beta chain was carried out in a study of high-grade serous ovarian cancer treatment subgroups. The study, taken as a whole, reports: These tumor repertoires lack spatial information from bulk sequencing.

The table came from immunoSEQ multiplex PCR; TCRdb's copy has only in-frame clones and leaves some out. The sample gives 11,000 or so clones, around four fifths of which show up once; under 8.5% is in the top ten. Tumor tissue was taken before any definitive surgery or chemotherapy was given. The CDR3 sequence is 14 residues long. Germline values: CDR1 SGHKS, CDR2 YYEKEE (reference sequence). V lost 5 bases and J 2 bases, leaving 14 bases between the germline ends. This clone was observed a handful of times. Its antigen is undetermined. The sequence was collected from a human donor with high-grade serous ovarian cancer. This rearrangement joins TRBV5-5 to TRBJ2-7; no clear D. The sample comprised tumor tissue. The CDR3: CASRLGFAAYEQYF. In DNA, the CDR3 is TGTGCCAGCAGGCTGGGTTTCGCGGCCTACGAGCAGTACTTC.